Below, one T cell receptor (beta chain) is given with its context. Its antigen is not identified. The data were taken from a study of early T cells in non-severe SARS-CoV-2 infection. Study at large: Chains were unpaired, as sequencing was done on bulk RNA from unsorted whole blood. Points from the study as a whole: Comparison of clonotypes with VDJdb favored anti-spike CD8 responses while missing private and CD4 specificities.

As part of library construction, unique molecular identifiers were attached to individual cDNA molecules. A single record per CDR3 protein comes from TCRdb applying MiXCR to the 5' RACE reads. The sample records roughly 100,000 distinct CDR3 sequences, 12% to 15% being singletons. The sequenced sample was whole blood. The clonotype originates from an adult who was a healthcare worker with PCR-confirmed SARS-CoV-2 infection or an uninfected control (not recorded which).

Here the CDR3 DNA reads TGTGCCAGCAGCTTTGCCGTTAACTATGGCTACACCTTC. Protein sequence: CASSFAVNYGYTF. The rearrangement joins TRBV7-9 to TRBJ1-2; D not resolved. This CDR3 is 13 amino acids long. Germline CDR1 and CDR2: SEHNR and FQNEAQ (reference sequence). Trimming removed 3 bases from V and 1 base from J, with 6 bases in between.